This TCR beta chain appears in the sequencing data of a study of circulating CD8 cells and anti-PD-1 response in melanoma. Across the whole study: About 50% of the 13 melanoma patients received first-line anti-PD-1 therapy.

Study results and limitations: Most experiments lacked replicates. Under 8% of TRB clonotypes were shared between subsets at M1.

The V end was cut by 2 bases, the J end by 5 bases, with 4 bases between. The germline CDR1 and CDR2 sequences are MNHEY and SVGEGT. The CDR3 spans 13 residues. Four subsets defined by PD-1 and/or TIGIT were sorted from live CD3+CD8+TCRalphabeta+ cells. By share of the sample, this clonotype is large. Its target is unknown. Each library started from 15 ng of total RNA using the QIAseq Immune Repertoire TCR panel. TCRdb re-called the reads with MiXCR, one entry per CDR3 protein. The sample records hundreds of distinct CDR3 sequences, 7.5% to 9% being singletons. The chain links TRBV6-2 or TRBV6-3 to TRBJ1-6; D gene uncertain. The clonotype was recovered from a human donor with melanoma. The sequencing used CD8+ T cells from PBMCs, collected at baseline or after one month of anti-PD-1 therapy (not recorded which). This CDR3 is CASSYRDNSPLHF. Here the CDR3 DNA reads TGTGCCAGCAGTTACAGGGATAATTCACCCCTCCACTTT.